The source of this T cell receptor (beta chain) is a study of blood T cell repertoires in COVID-19. CDR3 length equals 17 residues. The germline gives CDR1 LGHDT, CDR2 YNNKEL (reference sequence). V lost 3 bases and J 5 bases, leaving 22 bases between the germline ends. Method: immunoSEQ multiplex PCR; TCRdb's copy keeps in-frame clones and lacks some. This sample has tens of thousands of clones; 70% to 85% occur once, and the top ten carry 4.4%. The origin of this receptor is a man in his fifties or sixties with active COVID-19. Sequenced material: peripheral blood. The V gene is TRBV3-1 (or the pseudogene TRBV3-2), the J gene TRBJ2-5; D might be TRBD2 (6 bases). CDR3 sequence reads: CASSQALPGRGSETQYF. Here the CDR3 DNA reads TGTGCCAGCAGCCAGGCCTTGCCGGGACGGGGGTCTGAGACCCAGTACTTC.